One sample yielded the 27 T cell receptor beta chains listed below, sequenced in a study of blood T cell dynamics during melanoma immunotherapy. Some clones are missing from TCRdb's copy, which holds only in-frame ones; the method was immunoSEQ multiplex PCR. The sample lists about 10,000 clones, about 88% seen once, with less than 7.5% in the top ten. Time point: pre-treatment baseline. Specimen: blood, collected from a patient treated with checkpoint blockade. The source of these receptors is a human donor with melanoma.

The chain is built from TRBV4-2 and TRBJ1-5; D is ambiguous. This CDR3 contains 15 residues. Germline CDR1 reads LGHNA; CDR2 reads YNFKEQ. V was shortened by 0 bases and J by 7 bases, with 13 bases between the two germline ends. CDR3 in amino acids: CASSQERLARQPQHF. In nucleotides, the CDR3 is TGTGCCAGCAGCCAAGAACGCCTGGCGAGGCAGCCCCAGCATTTT.

The chain employs TRBV2 and TRBJ2-3; possible D gene TRBD1, 6 bases. V was cut by 0 bases and J by 2 bases, with 12 bases left in between. The CDR3 runs to 16 residues. CDR1 and CDR2 (germline): SNHLY, FYNNEI. CDR3 sequence (DNA): TGTGCCAGCAGTGAAGCGGGACATCTGACCACAGATACGCAGTATTTT. Protein: CASSEAGHLTTDTQYF.

This chain uses TRBV18 with TRBJ2-5; tentatively, D is TRBD1 or TRBD2 (5 bases each). The CDR3 loop spans 14 amino acids. V was pared by 7 bases and J by 4 bases, with 16 bases between. CDR1 is KGHSH, CDR2 LQKENI, per germline. The CDR3 DNA follows: TGTGCCAGCTTCACCCGGGACGGCCCAGAGACCCAGTACTTC. Its translation is CASFTRDGPETQYF.

This clone was observed once. The chain links TRBV2 to TRBJ2-7, with D perhaps matching TRBD2 (5 bases). Germline-derived CDR1 and CDR2 are SNHLY and FYNNEI. V lost 5 bases to trimming and J lost 0 bases, with 11 bases between them. This CDR3 has 14 residues. CDR3 sequence (DNA): TGTGCCAGCAGTTTCGGGATTACCTCCTACGAGCAGTACTTC. As protein: CASSFGITSYEQYF.

The V and J genes are TRBV4-3 and TRBJ2-3; 9 nucleotides align to TRBD2. J gave up 2 bases and V 0 bases, and 15 bases lay outside the gene matches. Germline V gives CDR1 LGHNA, CDR2 YSLEER. The CDR3 sequence is 20 residues long. CDR3 nucleotides: TGCGCCAGCAGCCAAGATATAGGCCCCCCTCTAGCGGGGTACACAGATACGCAGTATTTT. It yields the protein CASSQDIGPPLAGYTDTQYF.

This clone has a single count. The V call is TRBV19, the J call TRBJ1-2; 8 bases are a match to TRBD1. The CDR3 is made up of 14 amino acids. The germline V gene has CDR1 LNHDA and CDR2 SQIVND (reference sequence). Unmatched junction bases numbered 7, after V lost 3 bases and J lost 7 bases. The CDR3 is CASSIQGASSGYTF. Here the CDR3 DNA reads TGTGCCAGTAGTATCCAGGGGGCATCAAGTGGCTACACCTTC.

The gene calls are TRBV19 and TRBJ2-1; tentatively, D is TRBD1 or TRBD2 (8 bases each). Germline CDR1 reads LNHDA; CDR2 reads SQIVND (reference sequence). CDR3 length: 16 residues. The germline V and J ends were trimmed by 4 bases and 10 bases, with 23 bases remaining between them. CDR3 amino acids: CASSTRTGLAGKEQFF. CDR3 sequence (DNA): TGTGCCAGTAGTACGAGGACAGGGCTAGCGGGCAAGGAGCAGTTCTTC.

This chain uses TRBV5-4 with TRBJ2-2, with TRBD2 matching 14 bases. V trimming: 3 bases; J trimming: 5 bases; junction bases outside the gene matches: 0. The CDR3 is 15 amino acids. Germline values: CDR1 SGHNT, CDR2 YYREEE (reference sequence). The CDR3 here is CASSWTSGGTGELFF. The CDR3 DNA follows: TGTGCCAGCAGCTGGACTAGCGGGGGGACCGGGGAGCTGTTTTTT.

The count of this clone is one. The V call is TRBV27, the J call TRBJ2-3; TRBD2 might be the D (6 bases). V was trimmed by 0 bases and J by 7 bases, leaving 17 bases between them. The CDR3 runs 16 residues. Germline V CDR1 and CDR2: MNHEY, SMNVEV (reference sequence). CDR3 bases: TGTGCCAGCAGTTTATCGCGGGGCGTGAAAATGTATACGCAGTATTTT. It is translated as CASSLSRGVKMYTQYF.

V usage is TRBV19 and J usage is TRBJ2-1; unclear D gene. The CDR3 is made up of 13 amino acids. Germline assignment: CDR1 LNHDA and CDR2 SQIVND (reference sequence). Trimming removed 5 bases at V and 10 bases at J, with 15 bases between. CDR3: CASSAATVGEQFF. DNA of the CDR3: TGTGCCAGTAGTGCAGCAACGGTGGGAGAGCAGTTCTTC.

The V gene is TRBV5-8, the J gene TRBJ2-1, with D perhaps matching TRBD1 (5 bases). Germline CDR1 and CDR2: SGHTS and YDEGEE. This CDR3 has 15 residues. V was clipped by 2 bases and J by 4 bases, with 13 bases between them. CDR3 nucleotides: TGTGCCAGCAGCTTAGGGGAATGGTCTTACAATGAGCAGTTCTTC. Residues: CASSLGEWSYNEQFF.

The chain combines TRBV9 with TRBJ1-1; D not certain. Germline CDR1 reads SGDLS; CDR2 reads YYNGEE. Trimming took 3 bases from V and 5 from J, leaving 17 bases between them. The CDR3 runs to 15 residues. The CDR3 DNA reads as TGTGCCAGCAGCGCCCAGGAACTAGGGTCAACTGAAGCTTTCTTT. Its translation is CASSAQELGSTEAFF.

The chain uses TRBV7-2 and TRBJ2-4; perhaps D is TRBD1 or TRBD2 (5 bases each). Germline lookup yields CDR1 SGHTA and CDR2 FQGNSA. The CDR3 totals 12 residues. V was clipped by 1 base and J by 7 bases, with 5 bases between them. In nucleotides, the CDR3 is TGTGCCAGCAGCTTAGGGGGGAACATTCAGTACTTC. Translating it yields CASSLGGNIQYF.

This clone was seen once. This chain connects TRBV4-3 to TRBJ2-7; perhaps TRBD2 as D (5 bases). This CDR3 is built from 14 residues. The ends were cut back, 1 base at V and 5 bases at J, with 12 bases in the middle. Germline V CDR1 and CDR2: LGHNA, YSLEER. CDR3 DNA sequence: TGCGCCAGCAGCCAAGCAGGTGAGGGCCACGAGCAGTACTTC. Its protein is CASSQAGEGHEQYF.

This chain uses TRBV7-6 with TRBJ2-5; D remains unclear. Looked up from germline, CDR1 is SGHVS and CDR2 is FNYEAQ. This CDR3 contains 13 residues. The germline V and J ends were trimmed by 5 bases and 7 bases, with 14 bases remaining between them. The CDR3 spells CASSLMNRGTQYF. The CDR3, as DNA: TGTGCCAGCAGCCTGATGAATCGAGGGACCCAGTACTTC.

In the case of this clone: Distinct nucleotide sequences in the sample also encode this CDR3. Here the CDR3 reads CASSREGTGANVLTF. In DNA, the CDR3 is TGTGCCAGCAGCCGTGAGGGGACTGGGGCCAACGTCCTGACTTTC. The J gene is TRBJ2-6, the V gene TRBV4-2, with D tentatively TRBD1 or TRBD2 (5 bases each). V lost 4 bases and J lost 2, with 9 bases in between. CDR1 is LGHNA and CDR2 is YNFKEQ in the germline V gene. The CDR3 extends over 15 amino acids.

This chain links TRBV28 with TRBJ2-7; TRBD1 matches at 9 bases. The CDR3 has 13 residues. Germline-derived CDR1 and CDR2 are MDHEN and SYDVKM. Trimming at V came to 8 bases and at J to 2 bases, leaving 4 bases not matched to a gene. The CDR3 reads CASGQGTAYEQYF. In nucleotides, the CDR3 is TGTGCCAGCGGACAGGGGACAGCCTACGAGCAGTACTTC.

J is TRBJ2-2 and V is TRBV9; 9 nucleotides agree with TRBD1. The CDR3 sequence is 16 residues long. V lost 0 bases and J lost 4; bases outside the gene matches: 4. Germline CDR1 SGDLS, CDR2 YYNGEE. The CDR3 DNA sequence: TGTGCCAGCAGCGTAGCGACAGGGGGTTCCACCGGGGAGCTGTTTTTT. Translated, it gives CASSVATGGSTGELFF.

The gene calls are TRBV11-2 and TRBJ2-5; D possibly matches TRBD1 or TRBD2 (5 bases each). V was trimmed by 5 bases and J by 5 bases, leaving 15 bases between them. The V gene's germline CDR1 is SGHAT and CDR2 FQNNGV. The CDR3 is 14 amino acids. The DNA for the CDR3 is TGTGCCAGCAGCGGATCGGGGCCGCAGGAGACCCAGTACTTC. Translated: CASSGSGPQETQYF.

This chain connects TRBV27 to TRBJ2-7; 7 nucleotides agree with TRBD1. V lost 5 bases and J lost 0; bases outside the gene matches: 4. The V gene's germline CDR1 is MNHEY and CDR2 SMNVEV (reference sequence). The CDR3 has 14 residues. CDR3 in DNA: TGTGCCAGCAGTCCCTGGGACAGCTCCTACGAGCAGTACTTC. Protein product: CASSPWDSSYEQYF.

In DNA, the CDR3 is TGTGCCAGCAGCTTAACTAGCGGATCCTACGAGCAGTACTTC. The encoded protein is CASSLTSGSYEQYF. This sequence joins TRBV7-3 and TRBJ2-7; a possible D gene is TRBD2 (6 bases). There are 14 residues in the CDR3. Germline values: CDR1 SGHTA, CDR2 FQGTGA. Trimming took off 0 bases at V and 1 base at J, with 7 bases between the two ends.

V is TRBV4-1 and J is TRBJ1-1; D is undetermined. With 5 bases removed from V and 1 base from J, the gap between germline ends came to 11 bases. The germline V gene has CDR1 MGHRA and CDR2 YSYEKL. The CDR3 has 14 amino acids. The CDR3 nucleotides read TGCGCCAGCAGCTCCCCAGGACGGAACACTGAAGCTTTCTTT. This translates into CASSSPGRNTEAFF.

V usage is TRBV28 and J usage is TRBJ2-5, with a possible D match to TRBD1 (5 bases). The J call may be incorrect, as the DNA end agrees better with TRBJ2-7. Germline V lookup: CDR1 MDHEN, CDR2 SYDVKM. This CDR3 comprises 13 residues. This chain's CDR3 is CASSFSYGAEQYF. CDR3 bases: TGTGCCAGCAGCTTTTCTTATGGGGCCGAGCAGTACTTC.

This clone was seen just once. The chain couples TRBV6-6 to TRBJ2-7; D not certain. The CDR3 runs to 12 residues. Germline assignment: CDR1 MNHNY and CDR2 SVGAGI (reference sequence). With 5 bases removed from V and 7 bases from J, the gap between germline ends came to 12 bases. The CDR3 protein is CASSPLGWEQYF. Here the CDR3 DNA reads TGTGCCAGCAGTCCCCTGGGGTGGGAGCAGTACTTC.

V gene TRBV27 combines with J gene TRBJ2-7; TRBD1 matches at 7 bases. Trimming cost V 5 bases and J 5 bases; bases outside gene matches: 3. Germline assignment: CDR1 MNHEY and CDR2 SMNVEV (reference sequence). The CDR3 is 12 amino acids. CDR3 bases: TGTGCCAGCAGTCGACAGGGAAACGAGCAGTACTTC. It yields the protein CASSRQGNEQYF.

The chain uses TRBV18 and TRBJ1-6; TRBD1 aligns across 8 bases. Germline V gene sequence: CDR1 KGHSH, CDR2 LQKENI. Losses at the gene ends were 3 bases for V and 7 bases for J; bases not matched to a gene: 2. The CDR3 runs 14 residues. The CDR3 DNA follows: TGTGCCAGCTCACCGGGACAGGAAAATTCACCCCTCCACTTT. Amino acids: CASSPGQENSPLHF.

This chain joins TRBV4-1 and TRBJ2-5, with 8 bases matching TRBD1. Per germline, CDR1 MGHRA and CDR2 YSYEKL. V was pared by 4 bases and J by 4 bases, with 14 bases of the junction left unmatched. The CDR3 has 17 residues. In nucleotides, the CDR3 is TGCGCCAGCAGCCCGGGTCAGGCAGGACAGGGAGGAGAGACCCAGTACTTC. Its protein product is CASSPGQAGQGGETQYF.